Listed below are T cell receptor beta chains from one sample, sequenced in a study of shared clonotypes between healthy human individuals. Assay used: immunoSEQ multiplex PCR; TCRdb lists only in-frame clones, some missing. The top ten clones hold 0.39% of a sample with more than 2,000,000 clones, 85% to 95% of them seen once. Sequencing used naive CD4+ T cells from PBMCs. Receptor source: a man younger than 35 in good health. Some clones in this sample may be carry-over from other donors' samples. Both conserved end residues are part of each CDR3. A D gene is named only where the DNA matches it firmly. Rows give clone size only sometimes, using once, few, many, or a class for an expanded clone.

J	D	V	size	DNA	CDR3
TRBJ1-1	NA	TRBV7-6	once	TGTGCCAGCAGCTTAAGAAAGAACACTGAAGCTTTCTTT	CASSLRKNTEAFF
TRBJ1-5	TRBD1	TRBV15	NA	TGTGCCACCAGCTCGGGACAGCGCAATCAGCCCCAGCATTTT	CATSSGQRNQPQHF
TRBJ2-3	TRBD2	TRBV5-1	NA	TGCGCCAGCAGCCTACTAGCGGGAGATATAGATACGCAGTATTTT	CASSLLAGDIDTQYF
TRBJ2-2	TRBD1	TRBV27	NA	TGTGCCAGCAGATTGACAGGGGGGACCGGGGAGCTGTTTTTT	CASRLTGGTGELFF
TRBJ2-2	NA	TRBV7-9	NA	TGTGCCAGCAGCTCCGGGACTCTCACGAACACCGGGGAGCTGTTTTTT	CASSSGTLTNTGELFF
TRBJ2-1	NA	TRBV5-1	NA	TGCGCCAGCAGCTTGGCGGGACGAAATGAGCAGTTCTTC	CASSLAGRNEQFF
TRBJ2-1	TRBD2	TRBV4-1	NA	TGCGCCAGCAGCCAGGATACGGGACTAGTGAATGCGTGGAATGAGCAGTTCTTC	CASSQDTGLVNAWNEQFF
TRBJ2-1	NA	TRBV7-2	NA	TGTGCCAGCAGCTTAGTGGGGGTCTACAATGAGCAGTTCTTC	CASSLVGVYNEQFF
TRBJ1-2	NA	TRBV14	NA	TGTGCCAGCAGCCAAGGAGGGGGATCGGGAGGCTACACCTTC	CASSQGGGSGGYTF
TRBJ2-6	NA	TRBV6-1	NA	TGTGCCAGCACCCACCCGGGCTCTGGGGCCAACGTCCTGACTTTC	CASTHPGSGANVLTF
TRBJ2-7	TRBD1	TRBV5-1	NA	TGCGCCAGCAGCTTTGACAGGGATTTTAACTACGAGCAGTACTTC	CASSFDRDFNYEQYF
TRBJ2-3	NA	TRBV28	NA	TGTGCCAGCGGGTTGTGGAGCGGCACCGGGAATACGCAGTATTTT	CASGLWSGTGNTQYF
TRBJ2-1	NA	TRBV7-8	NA	TGTGCCAGCAGGGGGGTCCGAAGCGGAGTTGAGCAGTTCTTC	CASRGVRSGVEQFF
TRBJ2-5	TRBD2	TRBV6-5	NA	TGTGCCAGCAGTTACTCGGCTAGCGGGAGAGTAGAGACCCAGTACTTC	CASSYSASGRVETQYF
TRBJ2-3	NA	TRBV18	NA	TGTGCCAGCCCCCAAGGTATTGGCGATACGCAGTATTTT	CASPQGIGDTQYF
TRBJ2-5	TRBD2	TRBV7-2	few	TGTGCCAGCAGCCAGGGTAGCGGGAGAGGGGAAGAGACCCAGTACTTC	CASSQGSGRGEETQYF
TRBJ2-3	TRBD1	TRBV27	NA	TGTGCCAGCAGTCCACTGGACAGGGTCACAGATACGCAGTATTTT	CASSPLDRVTDTQYF